This T cell receptor (beta chain) was sequenced for a study of blood T cell repertoires in COVID-19. About the study: The analysed material was cDNA or gDNA that came from T cells, B-cell-depleted T cells, or PBMCs.

As processed by the authors: The assay estimated nucleated cells by amplifying reference gene primers. The method was immunoSEQ multiplex PCR; TCRdb's version includes in-frame clones alone and lacks a portion of them. V and J calls and clone size come straight from that table; D and trimming were deduced from the DNA. The profile shows around 260,000 clones, 86% of them singletons. The TCR comes from a man aged 35-49 years who had recovered from COVID-19. Source material: peripheral blood.

The CDR3 region has the DNA TGCGCCAGCAGCCGGGACAGGCGGCGCCAGCAGTACTTC. Protein: CASSRDRRRQQYF. The genes are TRBV5-1 and TRBJ2-7; 8 nucleotides match TRBD1. Germline V CDR1 and CDR2: SGHRS, YFSETQ. This CDR3 comprises 13 residues. The trim removed 4 bases at V and 8 bases at J, leaving 8 bases unmatched.